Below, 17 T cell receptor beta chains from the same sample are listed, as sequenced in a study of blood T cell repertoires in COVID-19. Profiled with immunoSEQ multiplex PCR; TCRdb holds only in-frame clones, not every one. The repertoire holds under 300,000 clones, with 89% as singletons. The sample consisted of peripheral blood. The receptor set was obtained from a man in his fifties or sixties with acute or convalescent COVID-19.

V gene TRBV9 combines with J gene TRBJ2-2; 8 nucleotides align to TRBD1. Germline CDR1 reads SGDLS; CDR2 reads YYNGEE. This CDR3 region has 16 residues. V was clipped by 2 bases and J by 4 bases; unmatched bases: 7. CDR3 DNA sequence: TGTGCCAGCAGCGTCTCGGGACAGGAGGTCACCGGGGAGCTGTTTTTT. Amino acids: CASSVSGQEVTGELFF.

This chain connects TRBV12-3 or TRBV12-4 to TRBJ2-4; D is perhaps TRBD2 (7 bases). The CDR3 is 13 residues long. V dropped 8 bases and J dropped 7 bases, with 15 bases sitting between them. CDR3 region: CASGGAGPNIQYF. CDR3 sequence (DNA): TGTGCCAGCGGGGGGGCAGGACCTAACATTCAGTACTTC.

The CDR3 DNA reads TGTGCCACCAGCAGAGATTTAGGGGCGGGGGCGCTCACAGATACGCAGTATTTT. Amino acid sequence: CATSRDLGAGALTDTQYF. The chain joins TRBV15 to TRBJ2-3; D possibly corresponds to TRBD2 (7 bases). Germline V CDR1 and CDR2: LNHNV, YYDKDF (reference sequence). This CDR3 is built from 18 residues. V dropped 0 bases and J dropped 2 bases, with 18 bases sitting between them.

This chain's CDR3 is CASSQDRTGGMNTEAFF. The DNA of the CDR3 is TGCGCCAGCAGCCAAGACCGGACGGGGGGAATGAACACTGAAGCTTTCTTT. The gene calls are TRBV4-1 and TRBJ1-1; D is perhaps TRBD1 (5 bases). In germline, CDR1 is MGHRA, CDR2 YSYEKL. The CDR3 loop spans 17 amino acids. The V gene lost 0 bases and the J gene lost 0 bases, with 14 bases spanning the gap.

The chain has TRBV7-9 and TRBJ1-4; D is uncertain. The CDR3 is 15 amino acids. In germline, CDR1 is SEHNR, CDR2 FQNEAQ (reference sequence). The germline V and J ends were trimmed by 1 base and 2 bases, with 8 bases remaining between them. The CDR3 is CASSLGAFTNEKLFF. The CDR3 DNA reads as TGTGCCAGCAGCTTAGGGGCTTTCACTAATGAAAAACTGTTTTTT.

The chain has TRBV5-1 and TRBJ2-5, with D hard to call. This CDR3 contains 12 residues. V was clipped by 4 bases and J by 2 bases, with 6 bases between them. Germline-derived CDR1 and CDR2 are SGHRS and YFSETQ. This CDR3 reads CASSLLQETQYF. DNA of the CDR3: TGCGCCAGCAGCCTGTTGCAAGAGACCCAGTACTTC.

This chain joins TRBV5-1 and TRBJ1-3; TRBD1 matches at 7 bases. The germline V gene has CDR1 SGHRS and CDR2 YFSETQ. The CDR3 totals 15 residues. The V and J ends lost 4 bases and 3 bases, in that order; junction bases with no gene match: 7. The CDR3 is CASSLGAGGGNTIYF. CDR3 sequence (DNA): TGCGCCAGCAGCCTCGGGGCAGGGGGTGGAAACACCATATATTTT.

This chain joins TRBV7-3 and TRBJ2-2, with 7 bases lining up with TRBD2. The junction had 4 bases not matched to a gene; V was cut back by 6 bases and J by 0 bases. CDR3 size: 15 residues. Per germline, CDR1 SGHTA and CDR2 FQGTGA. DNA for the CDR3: TGTGCCAGCAGGCCAGCGGGGACGAACACCGGGGAGCTGTTTTTT. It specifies CASRPAGTNTGELFF.

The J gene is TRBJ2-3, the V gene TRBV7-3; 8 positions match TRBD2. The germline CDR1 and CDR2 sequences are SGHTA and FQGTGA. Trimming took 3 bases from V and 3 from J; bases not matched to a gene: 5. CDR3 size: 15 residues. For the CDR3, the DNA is TGTGCCAGCAGCTTCCACGGGGGGGCGACAGATACGCAGTATTTT. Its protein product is CASSFHGGATDTQYF.

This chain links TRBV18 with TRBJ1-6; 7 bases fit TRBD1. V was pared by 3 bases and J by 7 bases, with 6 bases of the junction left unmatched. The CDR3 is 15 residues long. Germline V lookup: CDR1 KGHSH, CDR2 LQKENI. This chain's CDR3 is CASSPTTGTNSPLHF. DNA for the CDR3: TGTGCCAGCTCACCGACGACAGGGACAAATTCACCCCTCCACTTT.

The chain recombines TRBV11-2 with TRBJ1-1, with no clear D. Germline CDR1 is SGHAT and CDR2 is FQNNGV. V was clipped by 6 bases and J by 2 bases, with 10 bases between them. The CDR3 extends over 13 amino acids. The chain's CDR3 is CASSRDHNTEAFF. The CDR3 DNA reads TGTGCCAGCAGTCGAGATCATAACACTGAAGCTTTCTTT.

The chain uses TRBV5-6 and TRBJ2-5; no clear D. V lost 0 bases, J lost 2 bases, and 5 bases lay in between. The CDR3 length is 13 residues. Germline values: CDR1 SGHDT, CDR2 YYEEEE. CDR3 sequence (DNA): TGTGCCAGCAGCTTGGAGCTACAAGAGACCCAGTACTTC. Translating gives CASSLELQETQYF.

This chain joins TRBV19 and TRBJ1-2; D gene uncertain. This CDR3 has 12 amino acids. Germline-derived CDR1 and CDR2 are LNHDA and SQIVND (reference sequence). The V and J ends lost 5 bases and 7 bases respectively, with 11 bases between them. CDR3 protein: CASSDGEVGYTF. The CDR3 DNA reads TGTGCCAGTAGTGACGGGGAGGTTGGCTACACCTTC.

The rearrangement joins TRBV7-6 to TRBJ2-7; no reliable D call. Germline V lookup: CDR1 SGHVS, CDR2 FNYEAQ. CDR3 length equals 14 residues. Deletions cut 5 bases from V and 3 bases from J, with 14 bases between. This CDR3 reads CASSTNGQLYEQYF. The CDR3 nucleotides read TGTGCCAGCAGCACGAATGGGCAGCTCTACGAGCAGTACTTC.

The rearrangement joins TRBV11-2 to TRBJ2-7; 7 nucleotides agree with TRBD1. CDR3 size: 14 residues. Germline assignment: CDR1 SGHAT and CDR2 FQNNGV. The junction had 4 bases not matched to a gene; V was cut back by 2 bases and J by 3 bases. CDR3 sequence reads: CASSLPDRVYEQYF. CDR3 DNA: TGTGCCAGCAGCTTACCTGACAGGGTCTACGAGCAGTACTTC.

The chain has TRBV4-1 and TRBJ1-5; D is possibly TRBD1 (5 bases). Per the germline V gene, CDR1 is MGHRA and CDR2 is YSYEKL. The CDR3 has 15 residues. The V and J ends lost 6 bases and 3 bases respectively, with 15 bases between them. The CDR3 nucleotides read TGCGCCAGCAGTCAACCCCGGGGGGTCAATCAGCCCCAGCATTTT. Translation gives CASSQPRGVNQPQHF.

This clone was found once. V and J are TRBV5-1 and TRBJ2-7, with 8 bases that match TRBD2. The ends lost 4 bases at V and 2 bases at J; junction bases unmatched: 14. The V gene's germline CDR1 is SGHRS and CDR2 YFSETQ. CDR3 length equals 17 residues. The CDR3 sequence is CASSLRGASGRAYEQYF. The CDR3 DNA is TGCGCCAGCAGCCTAAGGGGAGCAAGCGGGAGAGCCTACGAGCAGTACTTC.